This T cell receptor (beta chain) was captured in a study of T cell changes during pregnancy in multiple sclerosis. Germline V lookup: CDR1 SGHDT, CDR2 YYEEEE. The V and J ends lost 4 bases and 3 bases, in that order; junction bases with no gene match: 5. CDR3 size: 14 residues. This table comes from immunoSEQ multiplex PCR, and its TCRdb copy is limited to in-frame clones, with some not included. The table shows about 60,000 clones, with around 90% occurring only once. The chain employs TRBV5-6 and TRBJ2-7, with TRBD1 matching 9 bases. The sequence came from a female donor in good health, enrolled as a control in a pregnancy study. The material was CD4+ T cells from peripheral blood mononuclear cells, obtained after pregnancy. The DNA for the CDR3 is TGTGCCAGCAGCCCGGGACAGGGTATCTACGAGCAGTACTTC. It encodes CASSPGQGIYEQYF.